These 14 T cell receptor beta chains came from one sample sequenced in a study of shared clonotypes between healthy human individuals. Clones were sequenced by immunoSEQ multiplex PCR, and TCRdb holds only the in-frame ones, with some missing. This sample carries around 650,000 clones, approximately 96% of them seen once, and the ten largest clones take roughly 0.1%. Naive CD8 cells comprised CD45RO-negative, CCR7-positively selected cells, excluding terminally differentiated effector memory CD45RA+ cells. Specimen: naive CD8+ T cells sorted from blood. The receptors come from a woman between 25 and 40 years old in good health.

This chain links TRBV7-3 with TRBJ2-2; TRBD2 agrees at 7 bases. The CDR3 loop spans 16 amino acids. The trim removed 5 bases at V and 5 bases at J, leaving 11 bases unmatched. Germline CDR1 is SGHTA and CDR2 is FQGTGA. In nucleotides, the CDR3 is TGTGCCAGCAGCCCATGGGCGGGAGAGGATACCGGGGAGCTGTTTTTT. It translates to CASSPWAGEDTGELFF.

This sequence joins TRBV28 and TRBJ2-6; D might be TRBD2 (5 bases). Germline lookup yields CDR1 MDHEN and CDR2 SYDVKM. Trimming left V 7 bases short and J 0 bases short, with 10 bases between. The length of the CDR3 is 15 residues. CDR3 in amino acids: CASTPRGSGANVLTF. The DNA of the CDR3 is TGTGCCAGCACCCCCCGGGGCTCTGGGGCCAACGTCCTGACTTTC. Based on the CDR3 plus reference TRBV28 and TRBJ2-6, the full variable domain is DVKVTQSSRYLVKRTGEKVFLECVQDMDHENMFWYRQDPGLGLRLIYFSYDVKMKEKGDIPEGYSVSREKKERFSLILESASTNQTSMYLCASTPRGSGANVLTFGAGSRLTVL.

V and J are TRBV6-5 and TRBJ2-7, with D perhaps matching TRBD2 (6 bases). Germline V gene lookup returns CDR1 MNHEY and CDR2 SVGAGI. V lost 0 bases and J 7 bases, leaving 16 bases between the germline ends. The CDR3 totals 15 residues. CDR3 nucleotide sequence: TGTGCCAGCAGTTACTCGAACCCCCAGGAGGGGGAGCAGTACTTC. It is translated as CASSYSNPQEGEQYF.

The chain recombines TRBV27 with TRBJ1-1; TRBD1 matches 10 bases. Germline lookup yields CDR1 MNHEY and CDR2 SMNVEV (reference sequence). The V segment lost 4 bases and the J segment 7 bases; nucleotides outside the gene matches: 3. The CDR3 has 13 amino acids. The chain's CDR3 is CASSWDRGNEAFF. The CDR3 nucleotides are TGTGCCAGCAGTTGGGACAGGGGAAATGAAGCTTTCTTT.

This rearrangement joins TRBV30 to TRBJ2-7; the D gene could be TRBD1 or TRBD2 (5 bases each). V lost 7 bases and J lost 2, with 15 bases in between. This CDR3 has 13 amino acids. Germline V gives CDR1 GTSNPN, CDR2 SVGIG (reference sequence). CDR3 loop: CASTGRLTYEQYF. The CDR3 nucleotides read TGTGCCTCAACGGGACGCCTAACCTACGAGCAGTACTTC.

The chain employs TRBV4-2 and TRBJ2-7; maybe TRBD2 (5 bases). There are 15 residues in the CDR3. V shed 0 bases and J shed 3 bases, with 12 bases lying between them. Germline CDR1 LGHNA, CDR2 YNFKEQ. As DNA, the CDR3 is TGTGCCAGCAGCCAAGAAAAAGCGGCTTTCTACGAGCAGTACTTC. It yields the protein CASSQEKAAFYEQYF.

Written as DNA, the CDR3 is TGTGCCAGTAGTCTACTGTCGGGACAGGAAACCTCTGGGGCCAACGTCCTGACTTTC. This codes for CASSLLSGQETSGANVLTF. This rearrangement joins TRBV19 to TRBJ2-6; TRBD1 matches 8 bases. The trim removed 5 bases at V and 0 bases at J, leaving 12 bases unmatched. The germline CDR1 and CDR2 sequences are LNHDA and SQIVND (reference sequence). The CDR3 length is 19 residues. Supplemented by reference TRBV19 and TRBJ2-6, the full variable domain reads DGGITQSPKYLFRKEGQNVTLSCEQNLNHDAMYWYRQDPGQGLRLIYYSQIVNDFQKGDIAEGYSVSREKKESFPLTVTSAQKNPTAFYLCASSLLSGQETSGANVLTFGAGSRLTVL.

The genes are TRBV7-2 and TRBJ2-1, with 7 bases aligning to TRBD2. CDR3 length: 12 amino acids. Germline CDR1 reads SGHTA; CDR2 reads FQGNSA. V lost 2 bases, J lost 13 bases, and 5 bases stayed unmatched. The CDR3 bases are TGTGCCAGCAGCTTATCCCGGGAGGATCAGTTCTTC. It codes for CASSLSREDQFF.

This chain uses TRBV7-3 with TRBJ2-7; a possible D gene is TRBD2 (5 bases). Germline-derived CDR1 and CDR2 are SGHTA and FQGTGA. This CDR3 comprises 12 residues. V lost 4 bases and J 7 bases, leaving 11 bases between the germline ends. The CDR3, as DNA: TGTGCCAGCAGCTCCCCGGGCGGGGAGCAGTACTTC. This codes for CASSSPGGEQYF. The complete variable domain, with remaining parts taken from reference TRBV7-3 and TRBJ2-7, reads GAGVSQTPSNKVTEKGKYVELRCDPISGHTALYWYRQSLGQGPEFLIYFQGTGAADDSGLPNDRFFAVRPEGSVSTLKIQRTERGDSAVYLCASSSPGGEQYFGPGTRLTVT.

The chain recombines TRBV5-4 with TRBJ1-6; 11 bases are a match to TRBD1. This CDR3 is 14 amino acids long. Germline V gene data show CDR1 as SGHNT and CDR2 as YYREEE (reference sequence). The trim removed 3 bases at V and 9 bases at J, leaving 2 bases unmatched. The CDR3 region is CASSWDRGISPLHF. CDR3 nucleotide sequence: TGTGCCAGCAGCTGGGACAGGGGGATTTCACCCCTCCACTTT.

This chain uses TRBV4-2 with TRBJ1-2, with D possibly being TRBD1 (5 bases). This CDR3 is built from 16 residues. The V and J ends lost 3 bases and 4 bases respectively, with 18 bases between them. Germline CDR1 and CDR2: LGHNA and YNFKEQ. CDR3 amino acids: CASSHDYTGTSYGYTF. The CDR3 nucleotides read TGTGCCAGCAGCCATGATTACACAGGCACGAGCTATGGCTACACCTTC.

V usage is TRBV29-1 and J usage is TRBJ1-1; TRBD1 might be the D (5 bases). V lost 4 bases to trimming and J lost 7 bases, with 10 bases between them. Germline CDR1 reads SQVTM; CDR2 reads ANQGSEA. The CDR3 sequence is 11 residues long. The CDR3 DNA sequence: TGCAGCGTTGTACAGGCGGGTGAAGCTTTCTTT. Translating gives CSVVQAGEAFF.

This chain joins TRBV5-4 and TRBJ2-7; possibly TRBD1 or TRBD2 for D (5 bases each). The CDR3 loop spans 13 amino acids. Per the germline V gene, CDR1 is SGHNT and CDR2 is YYREEE (reference sequence). The V end was cut by 3 bases, the J end by 0 bases, with 7 bases between. The CDR3 DNA reads TGTGCCAGCAGCTGGGACGACTCCTACGAGCAGTACTTC. As protein: CASSWDDSYEQYF.

The CDR3 coding sequence is TGTGCCAGCAGCCACGAAACCGACAGGTCTGGAAACACCATATATTTT. Translation: CASSHETDRSGNTIYF. The chain carries TRBV5-4 and TRBJ1-3; TRBD1 is a possible D gene (6 bases). The CDR3 is 16 residues long. V lost 4 bases and J 1 base, leaving 15 bases between the germline ends. The V gene's germline CDR1 is SGHNT and CDR2 YYREEE (reference sequence).